This record covers a single TCR beta chain. With 1 base removed from V and 5 bases from J, the gap between germline ends came to 16 bases. Germline values: CDR1 SGHDT, CDR2 YYEEEE. The CDR3 has 15 residues. Study processing details: By means of reference gene primer amplification, nucleated cell counts were estimated. The protocol was immunoSEQ multiplex PCR, while the TCRdb copy is restricted to in-frame clones and leaves out a portion. For V, J and clone size, that table is used; D and trimming come from the DNA. The table shows more than 65,000 clones, with over 65% occurring only once. This specimen belongs to a study of blood T cell repertoires in COVID-19.

The sequenced material came from peripheral blood. This TCR was sampled from a woman aged 70-85 years with acute or convalescent COVID-19. This chain links TRBV5-6 with TRBJ2-7, with a weak D call TRBD2 (6 bases). The CDR3: CASSLSRGWPDEQYF. CDR3 nucleotides: TGTGCCAGCAGCTTGTCGCGGGGATGGCCCGACGAGCAGTACTTC.